This TCR beta chain was captured by sequencing in a study of T cells in Graves' hyperthyroidism and ophthalmopathy. Whole-study results and caveats: The majority of expanded thyroid clonotypes above 0.001 also appeared in blood.

This clonotype was recorded many times. Antigen: not known. Using RNA transcripts as the source, TCR beta CDR3 regions were amplified. HTBI primers drove first-round RT-PCR of the TCR CDR3. Each CDR3 protein is one row after TCRdb ran MiXCR on the multiplex PCR reads. The table has roughly 500,000 distinct CDR3 sequences, approximately 48% seen once. CDR3 length: 15 residues. CDR1 is SGHNT, CDR2 YENEEA, per germline. Trimming took 2 bases from V and 3 from J; bases not matched to a gene: 4. The receptor comes from an adult woman with Graves' disease, either hyperthyroidism or ophthalmopathy (not recorded which). Sequencing was performed on peripheral blood or thyroid tissue (not recorded which). The rearrangement links TRBV11-3 to TRBJ2-7, with TRBD2 identical over 10 bases. The CDR3 region has the DNA TGTGCCAGCAGCTTATCTAGCGGGAGCCTCTACGAGCAGTACTTC. Protein product: CASSLSSGSLYEQYF.